This TCR beta chain is drawn from a study of control samples from healthy donors and cancer patients. Per the germline V gene, CDR1 is LNHDA and CDR2 is SQIVND (reference sequence). Trimming shortened V by 5 bases and J by 2 bases, and 16 bases separated the two germline ends. The CDR3 spans 15 residues. Profiling relied on immunoSEQ multiplex PCR, and the TCRdb table lists in-frame clones only, not all of them. The sample lists some 150,000 clones; 91% were seen once. The chain combines TRBV19 with TRBJ2-7; no reliable D call. The clonotype originates from a man aged 25-40 years in good health. Sequencing was performed on blood. The CDR3 region is CASSPSAMAAYEQYF. In DNA form, the CDR3 reads TGTGCCAGTAGTCCCTCTGCGATGGCCGCCTACGAGCAGTACTTC. Full variable domain (rest looked up from reference TRBV19 and TRBJ2-7): DGGITQSPKYLFRKEGQNVTLSCEQNLNHDAMYWYRQDPGQGLRLIYYSQIVNDFQKGDIAEGYSVSREKKESFPLTVTSAQKNPTAFYLCASSPSAMAAYEQYFGPGTRLTVT.